This TCR beta chain came from a study of post-analysis software for immune sequencing data. Study overall: Included courses were relapsing-remitting and secondary progressive multiple sclerosis; progressive-relapsing multiple sclerosis was also included.

This clonotype appeared a few times. What it recognizes is unknown. Unique molecular identifiers were present in the TCR beta cDNA libraries. Starting from about 0.98 to 11 million T cells, the study yielded roughly 0.5 million cDNA molecules. TCRdb re-derived calls from the PCR reads in MiXCR, one entry per CDR3 protein. Among 740,000 or so distinct CDR3 sequences listed, 53% were seen once. V was trimmed by 2 bases and J by 2 bases, leaving 4 bases between them. CDR3 size: 13 residues. Germline CDR1 MRHNA, CDR2 SNTAGT. Findings and limits, study-wide: Those with multiple sclerosis, the patient group, showed significantly lower normalized Chao1 diversity than controls. In patients, about 5 TRBV segments were more frequent than in controls, with TRBV5-6, TRBV5-1 and TRBV20-1 among them. With F measure, samples from one preparation batch clustered together strongly.

The sequencing input was blood. The chain couples TRBV6-4 to TRBJ2-1, with no clear D. The receptor's source is a girl aged 5-17 years with multiple sclerosis. The CDR3 DNA sequence: TGTGCCAGCAGTGACGGCACCTACAATGAGCAGTTCTTC. Its translation is CASSDGTYNEQFF.